Here is one T cell receptor beta chain with its context. The antigen is unknown. This CDR3 has 17 residues. The record originates from a study of T cell responses to AZD1222 COVID-19 vaccine. The study's findings and limits: Baseline testing showed seropositivity in only five or six AZD1222 recipients. Clonal diversity was possibly underestimated, and white British individuals and females predominated among donors.

The data were produced by immunoSEQ multiplex PCR, yet TCRdb's version contains in-frame clones alone and is incomplete. Of roughly 150,000 clones detected, 85% to 90% appear once; the ten largest clones hold over 8%. This sequence originates from an adult who received the AZD1222 COVID-19 vaccine. This sample comprised peripheral blood, obtained 28 days after the second AZD1222 dose. The genes are TRBV21-1 and TRBJ2-3; TRBD2 is the table's D call, not checked against the DNA. TRBV21-1 is classified as a pseudogene. The CDR3 region has the DNA TGTGCCAGCAGCAAAGCTCGACTAGCGGGAACCACAGATACGCAGTATTTT. Its translation: CASSKARLAGTTDTQYF.